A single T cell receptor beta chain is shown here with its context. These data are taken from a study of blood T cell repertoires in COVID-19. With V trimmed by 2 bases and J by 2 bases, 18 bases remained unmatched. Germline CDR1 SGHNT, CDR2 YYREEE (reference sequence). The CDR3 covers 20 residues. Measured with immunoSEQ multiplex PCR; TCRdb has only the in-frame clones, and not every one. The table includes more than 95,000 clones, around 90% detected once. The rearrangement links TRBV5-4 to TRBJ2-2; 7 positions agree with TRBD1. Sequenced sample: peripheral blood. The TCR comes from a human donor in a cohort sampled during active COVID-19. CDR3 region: CASSFKWINRGADNTGELFF. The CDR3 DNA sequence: TGTGCCAGCAGCTTTAAATGGATTAACAGGGGCGCTGACAACACCGGGGAGCTGTTTTTT. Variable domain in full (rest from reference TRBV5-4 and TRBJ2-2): ETGVTQSPTHLIKTRGQQVTLRCSSQSGHNTVSWYQQALGQGPQFIFQYYREEENGRGNFPPRFSGLQFPNYSSELNVNALELDDSALYLCASSFKWINRGADNTGELFFGEGSRLTVL.